Listed below are T cell receptor beta chains from one sample, sequenced in a study of technical replicates of blood from several donors. Here immunoSEQ multiplex PCR was the method, and the copy in TCRdb shows in-frame clones only, minus some. The table lists roughly 68,000 clones, approximately 90% of them singletons. Sequenced material: PBMCs. The receptors were sampled from a human donor in good health. Some clones in this sample may be carry-over from other donors' samples. The CDR3 runs from the conserved cysteine through the conserved F or W. D genes are given only for firm matches. Expanded clones get a size class; other rows say once, few or many, or leave the size out.

TRBV9	-	TRBJ1-6	15	TRBD1	TGTGCCAGCAGCGTAGGGGACAGGGGCAGTTCACCCCTCCACTTT	CASSVGDRGSSPLHF
TRBV19	-	TRBJ1-3	14	-	TGTGCCAGATGCGGGGGGGTCTCTGGAAACACCATATATTTT	CARCGGVSGNTIYF
TRBV18	once	TRBJ1-3	15	-	TGTGCCAGCTCTCCGGGGGTGAACTCTGGAAACACCATATATTTT	CASSPGVNSGNTIYF
TRBV7-9	-	TRBJ1-4	14	-	TGTGCCAGCAGCTTAGGCAGGGTTGGTGAAAAACTGTTTTTT	CASSLGRVGEKLFF
TRBV15	few	TRBJ1-1	14	-	TGTGCCACCAGCTACACCGGGGGGAACACTGAAGCTTTCTTT	CATSYTGGNTEAFF
TRBV19	-	TRBJ1-1	13	-	TGTGCCAGTAGTATTGACGGGAGGGGGGGGGCTTTCTTT	CASSIDGRGGAFF
TRBV7-9	-	TRBJ1-1	14	-	TGTGCCAGCAGCTTAGGCGCCGGTAACACTGAAGCTTTCTTT	CASSLGAGNTEAFF
TRBV5-1	-	TRBJ1-1	14	-	TGCGCCAGCAGCTTGGATGCGGGCCGGACTGAAGCTTTCTTT	CASSLDAGRTEAFF
TRBV7-6	-	TRBJ2-7	15	TRBD1	TGTGCCAGCAGCTTGGGGACAGGGGGCATCTACGAGCAGTACTTC	CASSLGTGGIYEQYF
TRBV15	-	TRBJ2-5	16	-	TGTGCCACCAGCAGAGATCCGCAGGGTTCCTCTAGGACCCAGTACTTC	CATSRDPQGSSRTQYF
TRBV7-2	-	TRBJ2-6	16	-	TGTGCCAGCAGCTTAGGTCCAGGGGCCGGGGCCAACGTCCTGACTTTC	CASSLGPGAGANVLTF
TRBV29-1	-	TRBJ2-5	13	-	TGCAGCGTTGAAGAGACAGAACAAGAGACCCAGTACTTC	CSVEETEQETQYF
TRBV30	-	TRBJ1-1	17	TRBD1	TGTGCCTGGAGCGATCAGGGGGCGCGGCTTCGGACAACTGAAGCTTTCTTT	CAWSDQGARLRTTEAFF
TRBV29-1	-	TRBJ2-1	13	-	TGCAGCGGAACAGAGATCTCCTACAATGAGCAGTTCTTC	CSGTEISYNEQFF
TRBV5-1	-	TRBJ2-5	16	TRBD2	TGCGCCAGCAGCTTGTCACTAGCGGGGGGTCAAGAGACCCAGTACTTC	CASSLSLAGGQETQYF
TRBV7-8	-	TRBJ1-5	16	-	TGTGCCAGCAGCTTAGGGAGACAGGAGTACAATCAGCCCCAGCATTTT	CASSLGRQEYNQPQHF
TRBV6-6	-	TRBJ2-1	14	TRBD2	TGTGCCAGCAAAACTAGCGGGGGGGTAGGTGAGCAGTTCTTC	CASKTSGGVGEQFF
TRBV10-3	once	TRBJ2-4	13	TRBD1	TGTGCCATCAGGGGGGGACAGGGGCAGCGTGCGATCTTC	CAIRGGQGQRAIF
TRBV7-8	-	TRBJ1-2	14	TRBD1	TGTGCCAGCAGCACCGACAGGGGGCAGGGTGGCTACACCTTC	CASSTDRGQGGYTF
TRBV2	-	TRBJ2-6	15	TRBD1	TGTGCCAGACAGGGGTGGGAGAGTGGGGCCAACGTCCTGACTTTC	CARQGWESGANVLTF
TRBV5-6	-	TRBJ2-1	15	TRBD1	TGTGCCAGCAGTCGGGGGTCGGACAGGGATTTGGAGCAGTTCTTC	CASSRGSDRDLEQFF
TRBV10-3	once	TRBJ2-1	15	TRBD2	TGTGCCATCAGCCACAGGCTAGCGGACTACAATGAGCAGTTCTTC	CAISHRLADYNEQFF